This TCR beta chain was recorded in a study of shared clonotypes between healthy human individuals. Study-level points and caveats: Researchers sampled only blood; tissue repertoires likely differ. Sequencing depth was expected to influence donor clonotype sharing.

The test was conducted at deep level. Several immunoSEQ plates held equal portions of the genomic DNA taken from each subset. Repertoires were generated with immunoSEQ multiplex PCR, while TCRdb's copy carries only in-frame clones and drops some. The data contain some 1.5 million clones, approximately 98% of them singletons. Concerning this clone itself: What it recognizes is unknown.

Germline CDR1 reads LNHDA; CDR2 reads SQIVND (reference sequence). With V trimmed by 7 bases and J by 7 bases, 13 bases remained unmatched. CDR3 length equals 16 residues. The sequenced sample consisted of naive CD4+ T cells sorted from blood. Subset indicated: CD45RA+ positively selected. The receptor was derived from a man between 25 and 39 years old in good health. The V gene is TRBV19, the J gene TRBJ2-2, with 9 positions matching TRBD2. The CDR3 DNA follows: TGTGCCAGTACGGAGATGGGCGGGAGGGTCTTCGGGGAGCTGTTTTTT. Its protein product is CASTEMGGRVFGELFF. Drawing the rest from reference TRBV19 and TRBJ2-2, the complete variable domain is DGGITQSPKYLFRKEGQNVTLSCEQNLNHDAMYWYRQDPGQGLRLIYYSQIVNDFQKGDIAEGYSVSREKKESFPLTVTSAQKNPTAFYLCASTEMGGRVFGELFFGEGSRLTVL.